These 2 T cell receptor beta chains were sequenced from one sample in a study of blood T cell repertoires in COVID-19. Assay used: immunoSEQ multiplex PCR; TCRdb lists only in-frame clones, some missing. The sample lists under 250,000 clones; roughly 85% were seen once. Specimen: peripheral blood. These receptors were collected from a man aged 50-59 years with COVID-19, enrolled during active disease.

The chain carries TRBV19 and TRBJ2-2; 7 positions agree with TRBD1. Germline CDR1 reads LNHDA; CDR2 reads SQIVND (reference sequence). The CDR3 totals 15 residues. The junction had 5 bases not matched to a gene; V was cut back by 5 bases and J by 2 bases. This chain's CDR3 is CASSPGTVNTGELFF. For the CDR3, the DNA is TGTGCCAGTAGTCCCGGGACAGTTAACACCGGGGAGCTGTTTTTT.

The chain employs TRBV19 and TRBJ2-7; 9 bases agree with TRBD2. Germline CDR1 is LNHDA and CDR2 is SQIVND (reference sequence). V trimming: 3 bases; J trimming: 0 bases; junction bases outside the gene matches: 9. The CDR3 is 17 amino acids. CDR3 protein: CASSIGLAGPFSYEQYF. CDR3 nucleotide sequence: TGTGCCAGTAGTATCGGTCTAGCGGGGCCCTTCTCCTACGAGCAGTACTTC.